A single sample gave rise to the 18 T cell receptor beta chains below, sequenced in a study of human T cells and chemical hapten exposure. Time point given: patch test 2, 6 weeks after DPC sensitization. Described treatment: therapeutic diphenylcyclopropenone sensitization with weekly scalp DPC. TCRdb independently ran MiXCR on the RACE reads; one entry per CDR3 protein. The sample holds roughly 50,000 distinct CDR3 sequences, 7.5% to 10% seen once. The specimen comprised whole blood, sampled in connection with sensitization to the hapten diphenylcyclopropenone (DPC). The source of these receptors is a woman aged 45-65 years with alopecia areata. Some clones in this sample may be carry-over from other donors' samples.

V is TRBV5-8 and J is TRBJ1-5; possibly TRBD1 for D (6 bases). Trimming removed 4 bases at V and 6 bases at J, with 20 bases between. Germline loops: CDR1 SGHTS, CDR2 YDEGEE. This CDR3 region has 16 residues. The CDR3 loop is CASSLHQGQLSQPQHF. In DNA form, the CDR3 reads TGTGCCAGCAGCCTTCATCAGGGGCAGTTAAGTCAGCCCCAGCATTTT.

The chain recombines TRBV20-1 with TRBJ2-7; possibly TRBD2 for D (6 bases). Germline CDR1 and CDR2: DFQATT and SNEGSKA (reference sequence). The CDR3 contains 14 residues. V was trimmed by 2 bases and J by 3 bases, leaving 14 bases between them. The DNA for the CDR3 is TGCAGTGCTAGAAGCCTACGGGAGATCTACGAGCAGTACTTC. Translated: CSARSLREIYEQYF.

This clonotype was recorded many times. J is TRBJ2-1 and V is TRBV5-1, with 11 bases that match TRBD2. The CDR3 is 17 amino acids. V shed 5 bases and J 5 bases; nucleotides not matched to a gene: 12. CDR1 SGHRS and CDR2 YFSETQ come from the germline V gene. CDR3 sequence: CASRLTPSGRSNNEQFF. As DNA, the CDR3 is TGCGCCAGCAGACTGACTCCTAGCGGGAGGTCTAACAATGAGCAGTTCTTC. Together with reference TRBV5-1 and TRBJ2-1, the CDR3 gives the full variable domain: KAGVTQTPRYLIKTRGQQVTLSCSPISGHRSVSWYQQTPGQGLQFLFEYFSETQRNKGNFPGRFSGRQFSNSRSEMNVSTLELGDSALYLCASRLTPSGRSNNEQFFGPGTRLTVL.

This clonotype showed up many times. The V and J genes are TRBV28 and TRBJ1-1; D is uncertain. The CDR3 sequence is 15 residues long. V shed 2 bases and J shed 1 base, with 11 bases lying between them. Germline V gene lookup returns CDR1 MDHEN and CDR2 SYDVKM. DNA for the CDR3: TGTGCCAGCAGTTTAAGGGTTAACTGGAACACTGAAGCTTTCTTT. Translation gives CASSLRVNWNTEAFF.

Only a few counts were recorded for this clonotype. V usage is TRBV29-1 and J usage is TRBJ1-1, with TRBD1 as a possible D gene (5 bases). The CDR3 is made up of 13 amino acids. Germline values: CDR1 SQVTM, CDR2 ANQGSEA. With 5 bases removed from V and 2 bases from J, the gap between germline ends came to 12 bases. The CDR3 protein is CSVSTTGNTEAFF. For the CDR3, the DNA is TGCAGCGTTAGTACTACAGGAAACACTGAAGCTTTCTTT.

This clonotype was recorded at least ten times. The V and J genes are TRBV27 and TRBJ2-1; D is ambiguous. Germline V lookup: CDR1 MNHEY, CDR2 SMNVEV (reference sequence). CDR3 size: 13 residues. Trimming removed 3 bases from V and 8 bases from J, with 11 bases in between. The CDR3 is CASSFGPVYEQFF. In DNA, the CDR3 is TGTGCCAGCAGTTTCGGTCCTGTCTATGAGCAGTTCTTC.

This clonotype was picked up a small number of times. This chain connects TRBV5-6 to TRBJ1-1, with 7 bases aligning to TRBD1. The CDR3 has 14 residues. Germline values: CDR1 SGHDT, CDR2 YYEEEE. The V gene end was trimmed by 3 bases and the J gene end by 1 base; junction bases not matched to a gene: 3. The CDR3 DNA reads as TGTGCCAGCAGCTCTTGGACAGGGAACACTGAAGCTTTCTTT. Translation gives CASSSWTGNTEAFF.

The V call is TRBV5-1, the J call TRBJ2-7; D is undetermined. CDR1 and CDR2 from the germline V gene are SGHRS and YFSETQ. The V and J ends lost 1 base and 3 bases respectively, with 11 bases between them. CDR3 length: 14 amino acids. In DNA form, the CDR3 reads TGCGCCAGCAGCTTGCTGAGTTGGGGCTACGAGCAGTACTTC. Protein sequence: CASSLLSWGYEQYF.

The rearrangement joins TRBV5-5 to TRBJ2-3; 11 positions match TRBD2. CDR3 length: 15 residues. Germline CDR1 SGHKS, CDR2 YYEKEE (reference sequence). The ends lost 3 bases at V and 6 bases at J; junction bases unmatched: 6. In nucleotides, the CDR3 is TGTGCCAGCAGCTCAACTAGCGGGAGAGAGGATACGCAGTATTTT. This sequence encodes CASSSTSGREDTQYF.

This clonotype showed up just a few times. The chain couples TRBV3-1 to TRBJ2-7; D call uncertain. Germline assignment: CDR1 LGHDT and CDR2 YNNKEL (reference sequence). CDR3 length: 14 residues. V was pared by 1 base and J by 6 bases, with 13 bases between. This CDR3 reads CASSQGSLASEQYF. CDR3 nucleotides: TGTGCCAGCAGCCAAGGGTCTTTGGCAAGCGAGCAGTACTTC.

In its sample, this clonotype was seen a few times. The genes are TRBV7-8 and TRBJ2-3, with D possibly being TRBD1 or TRBD2 (5 bases each). Germline assignment: CDR1 SGHVS and CDR2 FQNEAQ. Trimming cost V 5 bases and J 4 bases, with 16 bases left between them. The CDR3 totals 15 residues. CDR3 sequence reads: CASSQMVGAPDTQYF. In nucleotides, the CDR3 is TGTGCCAGCAGCCAGATGGTCGGGGCGCCAGATACGCAGTATTTT.

This clonotype appeared many times. This sequence joins TRBV29-1 and TRBJ2-2; the D is unclear. Trimming left V 4 bases short and J 2 bases short, with 8 bases between. The CDR3 has 13 amino acids. Looked up from germline, CDR1 is SQVTM and CDR2 is ANQGSEA. DNA for the CDR3: TGCAGCGTTGGACGGAGTAACACCGGGGAGCTGTTTTTT. This translates into CSVGRSNTGELFF.

This sequence joins TRBV5-1 and TRBJ2-3; D possibly corresponds to TRBD2 (6 bases). The CDR3 sequence is 14 residues long. Germline CDR1 SGHRS, CDR2 YFSETQ. V was clipped by 4 bases and J by 3 bases, with 12 bases between them. The CDR3 DNA reads as TGCGCCAGCAGCGAGGGCGCGGGAACAGATACGCAGTATTTT. Its protein product is CASSEGAGTDTQYF. Full variable domain (rest looked up from reference TRBV5-1 and TRBJ2-3): KAGVTQTPRYLIKTRGQQVTLSCSPISGHRSVSWYQQTPGQGLQFLFEYFSETQRNKGNFPGRFSGRQFSNSRSEMNVSTLELGDSALYLCASSEGAGTDTQYFGPGTRLTVL.

The chain recombines TRBV29-1 with TRBJ1-1; D gene unclear. Germline CDR1 is SQVTM and CDR2 is ANQGSEA. The CDR3 is 12 residues long. Between the trimmed V and J ends, which lost 7 bases and 1 base, there was a span of 10 bases. The CDR3 sequence is CSGNPPNTEAFF. CDR3 DNA sequence: TGCAGCGGGAACCCACCGAACACTGAAGCTTTCTTT.

V usage is TRBV29-1 and J usage is TRBJ2-1; TRBD2 matches at 9 bases. The CDR3 is made up of 15 amino acids. From germline, CDR1 is SQVTM and CDR2 ANQGSEA. Trimming removed 1 base from V and 12 bases from J; junction bases left unmatched: 13. Here the CDR3 reads CSVEVDAGTSKRQFF. The CDR3 nucleotides read TGCAGCGTTGAAGTGGACGCCGGGACTAGCAAGAGGCAGTTCTTC.

This clonotype turned up a few times. V is TRBV20-1 and J is TRBJ1-2, with D hard to call. Per the germline V gene, CDR1 is DFQATT and CDR2 is SNEGSKA (reference sequence). Trimming removed 3 bases from V and 4 bases from J, with 18 bases in between. This CDR3 is 15 amino acids long. CDR3 bases: TGCAGTGCTAGTGCTTTCGGTCGACGGATCTATGGCTACACCTTC. This gives the protein CSASAFGRRIYGYTF.

The chain recombines TRBV18 with TRBJ1-1; D is unclear. V was clipped by 0 bases and J by 2 bases, with 10 bases between them. CDR3 size: 15 residues. The germline V gene has CDR1 KGHSH and CDR2 LQKENI. CDR3 sequence: CASSPPGPINTEAFF. The CDR3 DNA reads TGTGCCAGCTCACCACCCGGACCGATTAACACTGAAGCTTTCTTT.

In the case of this clonotype: This may stem from a read error, because a much larger clone lies one nucleotide away. The chain employs TRBV7-9 and TRBJ2-2; D gene uncertain. Germline CDR1 SEHNR, CDR2 FQNEAQ (reference sequence). This CDR3 is built from 15 residues. The V end was cut by 0 bases, the J end by 7 bases, with 12 bases between. The CDR3 DNA is TGTGCCAGCAGCTTAGCCCCCTTCCGCATCGGGGAGCTGTTTTTT. Protein: CASSLAPFRIGELFF.